This entry concerns a single TCR beta chain. Its antigen remains unknown. This sample is drawn from a study of T cell responses to AZD1222 COVID-19 vaccine. Trimming at V came to 1 base and at J to 5 bases, leaving 1 base not matched to a gene. This CDR3 is 15 amino acids long. Germline lookup yields CDR1 SEHNR and CDR2 FQNEAQ (reference sequence). This table comes from immunoSEQ multiplex PCR, and its TCRdb copy is limited to in-frame clones, with some not included. The sample lists under 200,000 clones; roughly 92% were seen once. Study-wide results and caveats: Unmutated regions of variants are reportedly targeted by nearly half of spike-specific TCRs. No repertoire was sampled before or during the peak T cell response, only after it. The study found Spike-specific TCR breadth and depth rose after two AZD1222 doses.

Specimen: peripheral blood, collected on day 0 of AZD1222 vaccination. The receptor's source is an adult in good health. The chain carries TRBV7-9 and TRBJ2-2, with TRBD2 identical over 10 bases. CDR3 sequence: CASSLVAGGTGELFF. CDR3 DNA: TGTGCCAGCAGCTTAGTAGCGGGAGGTACCGGGGAGCTGTTTTTT.